These T cell receptor beta chains were read from a single sample in a study of blood T cell repertoires in COVID-19. Assay used: immunoSEQ multiplex PCR; TCRdb lists only in-frame clones, some missing. The table shows roughly 140,000 clones, with about 82% occurring only once. The sequencing sample was made of peripheral blood. The receptors originated from a woman in her 40s with active or convalescent COVID-19. CDR3s include the opening cysteine and the closing phenylalanine or tryptophan. D genes are given only for firm matches. Expanded clones get a size class; other rows say once, few or many, or leave the size out.

v_call	clone_size	j_call	d_call	cdr3_aa	cdr3_nt
TRBV30	NA	TRBJ2-3	NA	CAWDRTGTDTQYF	TGTGCCTGGGACCGAACGGGCACAGATACGCAGTATTTT
TRBV6-5	NA	TRBJ2-3	NA	CASGASSRTQYF	TGTGCCAGCGGCGCATCTAGCAGAACGCAGTATTTT
TRBV10-3	NA	TRBJ1-1	TRBD1	CAMGQGPNTEAFF	TGTGCCATGGGACAGGGCCCGAACACTGAAGCTTTCTTT
TRBV18	NA	TRBJ1-1	NA	CASSPQPEGVNTEAFF	TGTGCCAGCTCCCCACAACCGGAGGGAGTGAACACTGAAGCTTTCTTT
TRBV3-1/TRBV3-2	NA	TRBJ1-6	TRBD1	CASGQDTASPLHF	TGTGCCAGCGGACAGGACACGGCTTCACCCCTCCACTTT
TRBV18	once	TRBJ2-3	NA	CASSPGQVGTDTQYF	TGTGCCAGCTCACCAGGCCAGGTAGGCACAGATACGCAGTATTTT
TRBV5-8	NA	TRBJ1-2	NA	CASSLGTDSGGYTF	TGTGCCAGCAGCTTGGGGACAGACTCGGGTGGCTACACCTTC
TRBV4-3	NA	TRBJ2-5	TRBD2	CASSQDRGLAVLQETQYF	TGCGCCAGCAGCCAAGATAGGGGACTAGCGGTCCTCCAAGAGACCCAGTACTTC
TRBV27	NA	TRBJ1-2	TRBD1	CASRDRADYGYTF	TGTGCCAGCAGAGACAGGGCTGACTATGGCTACACCTTC
TRBV28	NA	TRBJ1-6	NA	CASRPGTPTSLHF	TGTGCCAGCAGGCCCGGGACACCTACTTCCCTCCACTTT
TRBV11-3	NA	TRBJ2-7	TRBD2	CASSLGLAGAGEQYF	TGTGCCAGCAGCTTAGGACTAGCGGGAGCGGGGGAGCAGTACTTC
TRBV28	NA	TRBJ2-2	NA	CASSGGTYLTGELFF	TGTGCCAGCAGTGGGGGCACTTACCTCACCGGGGAGCTGTTTTTT
TRBV9	NA	TRBJ1-1	TRBD1	CASSVDLSREGAGEAFF	TGTGCCAGCAGCGTAGACCTATCCCGGGAGGGGGCGGGTGAAGCTTTCTTT
TRBV5-6	NA	TRBJ2-7	TRBD1	CASSILTGAYEQYF	TGTGCCAGCAGCATCCTGACAGGGGCCTACGAGCAGTACTTC
TRBV18	NA	TRBJ1-6	NA	CASSPLGGSGTNSPLHF	TGTGCCAGCTCACCACTCGGGGGGTCTGGCACGAATTCACCCCTCCACTTT